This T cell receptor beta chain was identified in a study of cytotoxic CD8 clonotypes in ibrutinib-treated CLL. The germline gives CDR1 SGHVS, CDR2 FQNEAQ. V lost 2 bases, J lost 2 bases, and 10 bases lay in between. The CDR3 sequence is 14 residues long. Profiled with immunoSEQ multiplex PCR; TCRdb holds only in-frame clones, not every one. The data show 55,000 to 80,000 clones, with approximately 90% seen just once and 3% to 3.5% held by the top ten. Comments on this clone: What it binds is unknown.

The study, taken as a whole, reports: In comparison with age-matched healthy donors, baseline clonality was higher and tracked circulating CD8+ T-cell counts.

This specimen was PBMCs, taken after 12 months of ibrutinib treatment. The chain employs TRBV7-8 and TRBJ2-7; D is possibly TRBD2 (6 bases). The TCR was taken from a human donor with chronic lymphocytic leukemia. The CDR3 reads CASSLLSGAYEQYF. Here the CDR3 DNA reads TGTGCCAGCAGCTTACTGTCGGGAGCCTACGAGCAGTACTTC.